These 23 T cell receptor beta chains were all obtained from the same sample, sequenced in a study of T cell responses to AZD1222 COVID-19 vaccine. Repertoires were generated with immunoSEQ multiplex PCR, while TCRdb's copy carries only in-frame clones and drops some. The profile shows just under 85,000 clones, approximately 85% of them singletons. Sequences were derived from peripheral blood, sampled on day 0 of AZD1222 vaccination. The receptors originated from an adult in good health.

V gene TRBV6-6 combines with J gene TRBJ1-1; no definite D call. The CDR3 spans 13 residues. V was pared by 4 bases and J by 2 bases, with 8 bases between. The V gene's germline CDR1 is MNHNY and CDR2 SVGAGI (reference sequence). The chain's CDR3 is CASSLAFNTEAFF. DNA for the CDR3: TGTGCCAGCAGTTTAGCCTTTAACACTGAAGCTTTCTTT.

This chain joins TRBV7-8 and TRBJ1-1; tentative D call: TRBD1 (6 bases). With 1 base removed from V and 4 bases from J, the gap between germline ends came to 19 bases. CDR3 length: 17 residues. Germline V CDR1 and CDR2: SGHVS, FQNEAQ. The chain's CDR3 is CASSLVGRGGIGTEAFF. The CDR3 nucleotides read TGTGCCAGCAGCTTAGTAGGCAGGGGAGGTATCGGCACTGAAGCTTTCTTT. The full variable domain, in which reference TRBV7-8 and TRBJ1-1 provide the parts outside the CDR3, is GAGVSQSPRYKVAKRGQDVALRCDPISGHVSLFWYQQALGQGPEFLTYFQNEAQLDKSGLPSDRFFAERPEGSVSTLKIQRTQQEDSAVYLCASSLVGRGGIGTEAFFGQGTRLTVV.

This clone came up a few times. This chain joins TRBV27 and TRBJ1-1; tentatively, D is TRBD1 (6 bases). Germline values: CDR1 MNHEY, CDR2 SMNVEV (reference sequence). The CDR3 is made up of 15 amino acids. Deletions cut 5 bases from V and 5 bases from J, with 18 bases between. Here the CDR3 DNA reads TGTGCCAGCAGTCCACGGGACAATCTGGGTACTGAAGCTTTCTTT. It is translated as CASSPRDNLGTEAFF.

The rearrangement joins TRBV10-3 to TRBJ2-6; 10 bases line up with TRBD1. The CDR3 loop spans 18 amino acids. V shed 10 bases, J shed 1 base, and the junction held 13 bases outside the gene matches. The germline V gene has CDR1 ENHRY and CDR2 SYGVKD. In DNA, the CDR3 is TGTGCCACCCGCGGACAGGGGGGAGGTTGGTCTGGGGCCAACGTCCTGACTTTC. It encodes CATRGQGGGWSGANVLTF.

This chain links TRBV9 with TRBJ1-3; a possible D gene is TRBD1 (5 bases). The CDR3 is 15 residues long. V gave up 3 bases and J gave up 7 bases, with 17 bases separating them. The germline V gene has CDR1 SGDLS and CDR2 YYNGEE. The CDR3 sequence: CASSEEGIPLNTIYF. Written as DNA, the CDR3 is TGTGCCAGCAGCGAAGAGGGGATCCCCTTGAACACCATATATTTT.

The gene calls are TRBV6-5 and TRBJ2-2; D is undetermined. Trimming cost V 2 bases and J 0 bases, with 4 bases left between them. Germline V CDR1 and CDR2: MNHEY, SVGAGI. The CDR3 has 14 amino acids. The CDR3 DNA sequence: TGTGCCAGCAGTTACGTATCGAACACCGGGGAGCTGTTTTTT. This encodes CASSYVSNTGELFF.

This chain uses TRBV7-9 with TRBJ2-1; 12 bases match TRBD2. Looked up from germline, CDR1 is SEHNR and CDR2 is FQNEAQ (reference sequence). J lost 6 bases, V lost 5 bases, and 5 bases had no gene match. This CDR3 comprises 15 residues. The CDR3 nucleotides are TGTGCCAGCAGCCCGCCTAGCGGGGGGGTCAATGAGCAGTTCTTC. Its translation is CASSPPSGGVNEQFF.

This chain joins TRBV7-9 and TRBJ2-1; maybe TRBD2 (6 bases). The CDR3 covers 12 residues. In germline, CDR1 is SEHNR, CDR2 FQNEAQ (reference sequence). The V end lost 4 bases, the J end lost 9 bases, and 10 bases lay between the germline ends. The CDR3 here is CASSSAGREQFF. In DNA form, the CDR3 reads TGTGCCAGCAGCTCGGCGGGGCGTGAGCAGTTCTTC.

The gene calls are TRBV6-2 or TRBV6-3 and TRBJ2-1, with TRBD2 identical over 10 bases. Germline assignment: CDR1 MNHEY and CDR2 SVGEGT. The CDR3 covers 15 residues. Trimming removed 4 bases from V and 8 bases from J; junction bases left unmatched: 8. The CDR3 nucleotides are TGTGCCAGCAGTTCAGCGGGAGGGCCGTTCGATGAGCAGTTCTTC. Translating gives CASSSAGGPFDEQFF.

This sequence joins TRBV5-1 and TRBJ2-1; the match to TRBD1 covers 8 bases. The CDR3 has 15 residues. J lost 4 bases, V lost 3 bases, and 6 bases had no gene match. Germline CDR1 reads SGHRS; CDR2 reads YFSETQ. The CDR3 bases are TGCGCCAGCAGCTCGCCCAGGGGGCCTTACAATGAGCAGTTCTTC. Residues: CASSSPRGPYNEQFF. Full variable domain (remainder filled in from reference TRBV5-1 and TRBJ2-1): KAGVTQTPRYLIKTRGQQVTLSCSPISGHRSVSWYQQTPGQGLQFLFEYFSETQRNKGNFPGRFSGRQFSNSRSEMNVSTLELGDSALYLCASSSPRGPYNEQFFGPGTRLTVL.

This chain links TRBV2 with TRBJ1-6; no clear D gene. The CDR3 totals 12 residues. The germline V and J ends were trimmed by 3 bases and 9 bases, with 6 bases remaining between them. From germline, CDR1 is SNHLY and CDR2 FYNNEI. As DNA, the CDR3 is TGTGCCAGCAGTGAGATGGGTTCACCCCTCCACTTT. Its translation is CASSEMGSPLHF.

This rearrangement joins TRBV6-2 or TRBV6-3 to TRBJ1-4, with D unresolved. The CDR3 runs 14 residues. The V and J ends lost 0 bases and 4 bases respectively, with 6 bases between them. Germline-derived CDR1 and CDR2 are MNHEY and SVGEGT. The CDR3 nucleotides read TGTGCCAGCAGTTACTCGGAGCTTAATGAAAAACTGTTTTTT. Its translation: CASSYSELNEKLFF.

The chain links TRBV2 to TRBJ2-7; 7 bases are a match to TRBD2. V gave up 8 bases and J gave up 5 bases; unmatched junction bases: 12. The CDR3 spans 14 residues. Germline CDR1 is SNHLY and CDR2 is FYNNEI. CDR3 residues: CASGRGGTGNEQYF. CDR3 sequence (DNA): TGTGCCAGCGGCCGCGGGGGAACAGGTAACGAGCAGTACTTC.

V gene TRBV5-6 combines with J gene TRBJ2-7; no clear D gene. The CDR3 totals 14 residues. Trimming took 0 bases from V and 5 from J, leaving 12 bases between them. Germline V gene data show CDR1 as SGHDT and CDR2 as YYEEEE. In DNA form, the CDR3 reads TGTGCCAGCAGCTTGGAGCAGCCACCCGACGAGCAGTACTTC. Amino acids: CASSLEQPPDEQYF.

The rearrangement joins TRBV23-1 to TRBJ1-1; the match to TRBD1 covers 9 bases. TRBV23-1 qualifies as an ORF whose function is uncertain. This CDR3 is 17 amino acids long. Germline trimming cut 10 bases from V and 0 bases from J; bases unmatched to any gene: 15. The CDR3 sequence is CATPRRDRDVVNTEAFF. The DNA for the CDR3 is TGCGCCACCCCACGACGGGACAGGGACGTCGTGAACACTGAAGCTTTCTTT.

The rearrangement links TRBV19 to TRBJ1-2, with 7 bases matching TRBD1. Germline V gene sequence: CDR1 LNHDA, CDR2 SQIVND (reference sequence). The CDR3 loop spans 15 amino acids. Germline trimming cut 3 bases from V and 5 bases from J; bases unmatched to any gene: 9. The CDR3 region has the DNA TGTGCCAGTAGTATTGGGACAGCCAGGGCTTATGGCTACACCTTC. It translates to CASSIGTARAYGYTF.

The gene calls are TRBV28 and TRBJ2-7, with D tentatively TRBD2 (5 bases). This CDR3 comprises 16 residues. Per germline, CDR1 MDHEN and CDR2 SYDVKM. V was cut by 6 bases and J by 0 bases, with 18 bases left in between. CDR3 loop: CASSLPLAASSYEQYF. CDR3 DNA: TGTGCCAGCAGCCTCCCCCTAGCTGCGAGCTCCTACGAGCAGTACTTC.

This sequence joins TRBV25-1 and TRBJ1-1; D gene ambiguous. The germline V gene encodes CDR1 MGHDK and CDR2 SYGVNS. This CDR3 region has 14 residues. The V end was cut by 0 bases, the J end by 6 bases, with 11 bases between. The CDR3 nucleotides are TGTGCCAGCAGTGAATATAGAGAACACGCTGAAGCTTTCTTT. It translates to CASSEYREHAEAFF.

The chain recombines TRBV5-5 with TRBJ1-4, with 7 bases matching TRBD1. The germline V gene encodes CDR1 SGHKS and CDR2 YYEKEE (reference sequence). Unmatched junction bases numbered 6, after V lost 3 bases and J lost 4 bases. The length of the CDR3 is 15 residues. The CDR3 bases are TGTGCCAGCAGCTCCTCCGGGACAGATAATGAAAAACTGTTTTTT. Its protein product is CASSSSGTDNEKLFF.

In this sample, this clone turned up a few times. This chain connects TRBV5-1 to TRBJ2-5; TRBD1 matches at 9 bases. J gave up 5 bases and V 3 bases, and 5 bases lay outside the gene matches. This CDR3 is built from 14 residues. CDR1 is SGHRS and CDR2 is YFSETQ in the germline V gene. Here the CDR3 DNA reads TGCGCCAGCAGCTGGGGACAGGGAAGCGAGACCCAGTACTTC. This sequence encodes CASSWGQGSETQYF.

The V call is TRBV29-1, the J call TRBJ1-2, with no clear D. The V gene's germline CDR1 is SQVTM and CDR2 ANQGSEA. Trimming removed 5 bases from V and 0 bases from J, with 10 bases in between. The CDR3 extends over 13 amino acids. CDR3 DNA sequence: TGCAGCGTTTCAAACTACCCTAACTATGGCTACACCTTC. Translation: CSVSNYPNYGYTF.

The chain uses TRBV4-2 and TRBJ2-3; 11 bases match TRBD2. V was clipped by 4 bases and J by 0 bases; unmatched bases: 15. CDR1 and CDR2 from the germline V gene are LGHNA and YNFKEQ. There are 20 residues in the CDR3. CDR3 residues: CASSPAGLAGLFSSTDTQYF. DNA of the CDR3: TGTGCCAGCAGCCCCGCAGGACTAGCGGGCCTATTTTCTAGCACAGATACGCAGTATTTT.

This sequence joins TRBV9 and TRBJ2-1; D is possibly TRBD1 (5 bases). Trimming took off 4 bases at V and 10 bases at J, with 12 bases between the two ends. Germline V gene lookup returns CDR1 SGDLS and CDR2 YYNGEE. This CDR3 region has 12 residues. CDR3 loop: CASSPGMREQFF. The CDR3, as DNA: TGTGCCAGCAGCCCAGGGATGAGGGAGCAGTTCTTC.